One sample yielded the 14 T cell receptor beta chains listed below, sequenced in a study of T cells after somatic rescue of genetic block. The table came from immunoSEQ multiplex PCR; TCRdb's copy has only in-frame clones and leaves some out. Among tens of thousands of clones listed, 92% were seen once. The sample comprised peripheral blood mononuclear cells (PBMCs). The receptor source for this set is a man in his forties.

This clone was counted once. V gene TRBV7-3 combines with J gene TRBJ2-1; D may be TRBD2 (5 bases). From germline, CDR1 is SGHTA and CDR2 FQGTGA. V was trimmed by 5 bases and J by 5 bases, leaving 13 bases between them. The CDR3 covers 14 residues. In nucleotides, the CDR3 is TGTGCCAGCAGCCGCAACCCGGGGAACAATGAGCAGTTCTTC. It specifies CASSRNPGNNEQFF.

The chain joins TRBV19 to TRBJ2-7; a weak D match, TRBD1 (6 bases). The CDR3 loop spans 14 amino acids. The germline V and J ends were trimmed by 1 base and 5 bases, with 12 bases remaining between them. Looked up from germline, CDR1 is LNHDA and CDR2 is SQIVND (reference sequence). CDR3 sequence (DNA): TGTGCCAGTAGTATAGTGGGGGCAGGGGACGAGCAGTACTTC. Its translation is CASSIVGAGDEQYF.

The chain combines TRBV4-1 with TRBJ2-1; tentatively, D is TRBD1 (6 bases). V was trimmed by 2 bases and J by 3 bases, leaving 14 bases between them. The germline gives CDR1 MGHRA, CDR2 YSYEKL. This CDR3 is 16 amino acids long. The CDR3 nucleotides are TGCGCCAGCAGCCAACTCCCAGGGGAAAACTACAATGAGCAGTTCTTC. Residues: CASSQLPGENYNEQFF.

This clone was recorded once. V is TRBV28 and J is TRBJ1-2, with a weak D call TRBD1 (6 bases). The CDR3 contains 15 residues. V shed 5 bases and J shed 3 bases, with 16 bases lying between them. Germline V CDR1 and CDR2: MDHEN, SYDVKM. In DNA, the CDR3 is TGTGCCAGCAGTCCTCCAGGGGAGATGGACTATGGCTACACCTTC. It yields the protein CASSPPGEMDYGYTF.

The chain couples TRBV19 to TRBJ2-7, with 9 nucleotides matching TRBD1. Germline V gene lookup returns CDR1 LNHDA and CDR2 SQIVND (reference sequence). This CDR3 contains 13 residues. The V and J ends lost 6 bases and 12 bases, in that order; junction bases with no gene match: 12. CDR3 in DNA: TGTGCCAGTAGGGTGGGACAGGGTGACCGATTGTACTTC. The encoded protein is CASRVGQGDRLYF.

The V call is TRBV28, the J call TRBJ2-3; D is perhaps TRBD1 or TRBD2 (5 bases each). Per germline, CDR1 MDHEN and CDR2 SYDVKM. Trimming took 5 bases from V and 3 from J, leaving 15 bases between them. There are 15 residues in the CDR3. The CDR3 is CASSPGTSATDTQYF. The CDR3 coding sequence is TGTGCCAGCAGTCCGGGGACCTCGGCGACAGATACGCAGTATTTT.

The chain links TRBV6-1 to TRBJ2-1; possibly TRBD2 for D (6 bases). The CDR3 spans 12 residues. V was pared by 6 bases and J by 6 bases, with 9 bases between. CDR1 is MNHNS, CDR2 SASEGT, per germline. DNA of the CDR3: TGTGCCAGCAGCCCTAGCGCCAATGAGCAGTTCTTC. Encoded protein: CASSPSANEQFF.

CDR3 sequence reads: CASSYGQAPETQYF. CDR3 nucleotide sequence: TGTGCCAGCAGTTACGGACAGGCCCCCGAGACCCAGTACTTC. This chain connects TRBV6-5 to TRBJ2-5, with TRBD1 matching over 7 bases. The germline CDR1 and CDR2 sequences are MNHEY and SVGAGI. The CDR3 spans 14 residues. V lost 2 bases and J lost 5; bases outside the gene matches: 5.

The rearrangement uses TRBV6-6 and TRBJ2-7; 11 bases are a match to TRBD1. The CDR3 is 15 amino acids. V gave up 4 bases and J gave up 2 bases; unmatched junction bases: 4. Germline CDR1 reads MNHNY; CDR2 reads SVGAGI (reference sequence). Here the CDR3 reads CASSLDRGPPYEQYF. The CDR3 coding sequence is TGTGCCAGCAGTTTGGACAGGGGGCCGCCCTACGAGCAGTACTTC.

CDR3 loop: CASKFGHASSYEQYF. CDR3 in DNA: TGTGCCAGTAAATTTGGACACGCTAGCTCCTACGAGCAGTACTTC. This sequence joins TRBV19 and TRBJ2-7; D possibly corresponds to TRBD1 (5 bases). The CDR3 loop spans 15 amino acids. The germline CDR1 and CDR2 sequences are LNHDA and SQIVND (reference sequence). V was cut by 7 bases and J by 0 bases, with 16 bases left in between.

With regard to this clone: The DNA is left out, because the CDR3 cannot be placed on it with certainty; the CDR3 is given as TCRdb lists it. The J gene is TRBJ2-5, the V gene TRBV12-2; the table gives TRBD2 as D, unverified against the DNA. TRBV12-2 is a documented pseudogene. The CDR3 has 18 amino acids, counting both end residues. CDR3 residues: CASRLPYLCRGGRETQYF.

This clone came up once. V usage is TRBV5-1 and J usage is TRBJ1-2; TRBD1 matches 8 bases. V gave up 4 bases and J gave up 10 bases; unmatched junction bases: 15. The CDR3 is made up of 15 amino acids. CDR1 SGHRS and CDR2 YFSETQ come from the germline V gene. The CDR3 coding sequence is TGCGCCAGCAGCCAAATAGCCGACAGGGGAGCTCCCTACACCTTC. This encodes CASSQIADRGAPYTF.

The genes are TRBV11-2 and TRBJ2-7, with a tentative D call TRBD2 (6 bases). Germline values: CDR1 SGHAT, CDR2 FQNNGV. The V gene lost 4 bases and the J gene lost 4 bases, with 20 bases spanning the gap. CDR3 length: 16 residues. The CDR3 region is CASSSPILAGWYEQYF. CDR3 nucleotides: TGTGCCAGCAGCTCCCCGATACTAGCAGGCTGGTACGAGCAGTACTTC.

This clone was observed once. The rearrangement uses TRBV5-1 and TRBJ2-7; D uncertain. The CDR3 extends over 15 amino acids. The V end was cut by 0 bases, the J end by 0 bases, with 10 bases between. Germline V gene data show CDR1 as SGHRS and CDR2 as YFSETQ. In nucleotides, the CDR3 is TGCGCCAGCAGCTTGGCACGGTCGAGCTCCTACGAGCAGTACTTC. Its protein is CASSLARSSSYEQYF.